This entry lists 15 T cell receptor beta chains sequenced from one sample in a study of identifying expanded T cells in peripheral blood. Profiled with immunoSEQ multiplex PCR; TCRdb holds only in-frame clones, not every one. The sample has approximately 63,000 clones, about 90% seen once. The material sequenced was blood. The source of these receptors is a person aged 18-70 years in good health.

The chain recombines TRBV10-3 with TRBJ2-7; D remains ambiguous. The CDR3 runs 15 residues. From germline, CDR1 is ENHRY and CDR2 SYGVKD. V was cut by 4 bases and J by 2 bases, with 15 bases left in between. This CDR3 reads CAISASAEFTYEQYF. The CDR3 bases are TGTGCCATCAGTGCTTCGGCGGAGTTTACCTACGAGCAGTACTTC.

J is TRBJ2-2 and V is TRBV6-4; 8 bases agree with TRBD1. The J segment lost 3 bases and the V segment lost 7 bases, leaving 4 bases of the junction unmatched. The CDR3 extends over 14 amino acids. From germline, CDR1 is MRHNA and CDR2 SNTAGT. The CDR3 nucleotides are TGTGCCAGCAAAGCGACAGGGGACACCGGGGAGCTGTTTTTT. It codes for CASKATGDTGELFF.

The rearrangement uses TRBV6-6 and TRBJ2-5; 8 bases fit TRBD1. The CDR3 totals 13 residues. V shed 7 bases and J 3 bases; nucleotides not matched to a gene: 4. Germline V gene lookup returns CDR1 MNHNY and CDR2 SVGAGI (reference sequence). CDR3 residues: CASNDRGEETQYF. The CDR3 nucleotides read TGTGCCAGCAATGACAGGGGAGAAGAGACCCAGTACTTC.

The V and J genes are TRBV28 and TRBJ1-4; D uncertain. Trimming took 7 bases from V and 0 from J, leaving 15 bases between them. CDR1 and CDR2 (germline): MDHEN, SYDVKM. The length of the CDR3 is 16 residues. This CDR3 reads CASTRTGFATNEKLFF. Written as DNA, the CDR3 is TGTGCCAGCACCCGCACGGGATTTGCAACTAATGAAAAACTGTTTTTT. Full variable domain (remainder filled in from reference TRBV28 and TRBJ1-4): DVKVTQSSRYLVKRTGEKVFLECVQDMDHENMFWYRQDPGLGLRLIYFSYDVKMKEKGDIPEGYSVSREKKERFSLILESASTNQTSMYLCASTRTGFATNEKLFFGSGTQLSVL.

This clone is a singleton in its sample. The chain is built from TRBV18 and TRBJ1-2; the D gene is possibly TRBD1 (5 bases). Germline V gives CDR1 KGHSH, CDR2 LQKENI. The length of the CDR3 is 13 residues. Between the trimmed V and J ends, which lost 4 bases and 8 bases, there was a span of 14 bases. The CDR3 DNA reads TGTGCCAGCTCACGCCGGGACCCCCCCGGCTACACCTTC. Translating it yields CASSRRDPPGYTF. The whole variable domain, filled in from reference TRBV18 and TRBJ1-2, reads NAGVMQNPRHLVRRRGQEARLRCSPMKGHSHVYWYRQLPEEGLKFMVYLQKENIIDESGMPKERFSAEFPKEGPSILRIQQVVRGDSAAYFCASSRRDPPGYTFGSGTRLTVV.

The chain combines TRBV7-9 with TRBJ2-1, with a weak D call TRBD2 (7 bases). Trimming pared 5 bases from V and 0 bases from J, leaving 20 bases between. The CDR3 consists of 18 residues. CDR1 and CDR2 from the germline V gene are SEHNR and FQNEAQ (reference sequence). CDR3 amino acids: CASSHSGGALSSYNEQFF. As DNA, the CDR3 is TGTGCCAGCAGCCACTCTGGGGGGGCGCTCAGCTCCTACAATGAGCAGTTCTTC.

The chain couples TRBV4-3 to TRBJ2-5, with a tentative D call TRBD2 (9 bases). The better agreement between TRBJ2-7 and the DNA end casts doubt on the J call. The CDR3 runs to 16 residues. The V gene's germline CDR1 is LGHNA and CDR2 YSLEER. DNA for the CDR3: TGCGCCAGCAGCCCCACAGGGGGTAGCGGGAGTTCCGAGCAGTACTTC. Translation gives CASSPTGGSGSSEQYF.

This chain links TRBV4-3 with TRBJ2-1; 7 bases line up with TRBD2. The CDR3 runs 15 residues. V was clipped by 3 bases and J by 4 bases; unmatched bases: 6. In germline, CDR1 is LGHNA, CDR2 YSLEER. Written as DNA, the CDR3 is TGCGCCAGCAGCCAGTCTAGCGGTGATTACAATGAGCAGTTCTTC. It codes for CASSQSSGDYNEQFF.

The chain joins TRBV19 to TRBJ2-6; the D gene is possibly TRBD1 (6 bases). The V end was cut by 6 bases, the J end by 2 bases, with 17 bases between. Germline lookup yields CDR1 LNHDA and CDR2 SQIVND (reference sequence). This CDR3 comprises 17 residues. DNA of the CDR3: TGTGCCAGTAGGAATCAGGTAGGGGGACCTGGGGCCAACGTCCTGACTTTC. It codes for CASRNQVGGPGANVLTF. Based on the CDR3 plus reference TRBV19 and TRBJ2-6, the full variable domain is DGGITQSPKYLFRKEGQNVTLSCEQNLNHDAMYWYRQDPGQGLRLIYYSQIVNDFQKGDIAEGYSVSREKKESFPLTVTSAQKNPTAFYLCASRNQVGGPGANVLTFGAGSRLTVL.

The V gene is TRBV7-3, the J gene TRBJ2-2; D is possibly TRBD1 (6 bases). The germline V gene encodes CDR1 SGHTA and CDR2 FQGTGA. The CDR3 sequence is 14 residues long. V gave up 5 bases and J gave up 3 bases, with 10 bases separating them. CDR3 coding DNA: TGTGCCAGCAGCCTCAACAGGGACACCGGGGAGCTGTTTTTT. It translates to CASSLNRDTGELFF. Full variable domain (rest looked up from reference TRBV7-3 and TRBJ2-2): GAGVSQTPSNKVTEKGKYVELRCDPISGHTALYWYRQSLGQGPEFLIYFQGTGAADDSGLPNDRFFAVRPEGSVSTLKIQRTERGDSAVYLCASSLNRDTGELFFGEGSRLTVL.

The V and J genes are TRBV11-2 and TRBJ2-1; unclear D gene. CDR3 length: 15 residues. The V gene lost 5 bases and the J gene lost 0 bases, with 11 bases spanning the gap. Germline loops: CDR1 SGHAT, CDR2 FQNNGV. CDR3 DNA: TGTGCCAGCAGCCTAAATAAACTCTCCTACAATGAGCAGTTCTTC. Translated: CASSLNKLSYNEQFF.

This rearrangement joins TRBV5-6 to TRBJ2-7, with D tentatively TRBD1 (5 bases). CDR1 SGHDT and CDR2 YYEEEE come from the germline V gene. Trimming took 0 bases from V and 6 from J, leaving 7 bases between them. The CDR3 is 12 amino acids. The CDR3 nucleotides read TGTGCCAGCAGCTTGGGACAGACCGAGCAGTACTTC. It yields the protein CASSLGQTEQYF.

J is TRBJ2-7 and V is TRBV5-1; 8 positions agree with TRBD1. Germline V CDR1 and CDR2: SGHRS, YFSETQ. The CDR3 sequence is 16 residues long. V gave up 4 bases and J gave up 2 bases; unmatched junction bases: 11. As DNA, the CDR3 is TGCGCCAGCAGCCGGGAACCGGGACAGGCCCCCTACGAGCAGTACTTC. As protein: CASSREPGQAPYEQYF. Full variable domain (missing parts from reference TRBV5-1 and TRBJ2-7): KAGVTQTPRYLIKTRGQQVTLSCSPISGHRSVSWYQQTPGQGLQFLFEYFSETQRNKGNFPGRFSGRQFSNSRSEMNVSTLELGDSALYLCASSREPGQAPYEQYFGPGTRLTVT.

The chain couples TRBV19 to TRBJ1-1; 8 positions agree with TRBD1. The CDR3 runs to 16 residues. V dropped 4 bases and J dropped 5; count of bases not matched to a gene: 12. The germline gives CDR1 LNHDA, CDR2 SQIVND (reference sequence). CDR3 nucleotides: TGTGCCAGTAGTACTCGCATTGGACAGGGAGAGACTGAAGCTTTCTTT. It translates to CASSTRIGQGETEAFF.

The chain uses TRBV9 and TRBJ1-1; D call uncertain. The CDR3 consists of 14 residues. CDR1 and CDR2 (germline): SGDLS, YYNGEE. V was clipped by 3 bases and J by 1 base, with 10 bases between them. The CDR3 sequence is CASSARVTNTEAFF. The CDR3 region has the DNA TGTGCCAGCAGCGCTAGGGTAACGAACACTGAAGCTTTCTTT.